Listed below are T cell receptor beta chains from one sample, sequenced in a study of long-term antiretroviral therapy in people with HIV. The assay was immunoSEQ multiplex PCR, and TCRdb's table has in-frame clones only and misses some. The sample contains around 23,000 clones, around three quarters of which appear only once. The starting material was unsorted PBMCs, obtained 2.1 years after starting antiretroviral therapy. The source of these receptors is a man aged 30-40 years with HIV. CDR3s include the opening cysteine and the closing phenylalanine or tryptophan. A D gene is named only where the DNA matches it firmly. A clone size is listed for some rows: how often the clone was seen (once, few, many), or a class if it is expanded.

abundance	d_gene	j_gene	v_gene	CDR3nt	CDR3aa
NA	TRBD1	TRBJ2-1	TRBV19	TGTGCCAGCGCTCGAGGGACAGGGCGCTACAATGAGCAGTTCTTC	CASARGTGRYNEQFF
NA	NA	TRBJ2-5	TRBV5-1	TGCGCCAGCAGCTTGGGCCAAGAGACCCAGTACTTC	CASSLGQETQYF
NA	NA	TRBJ2-2	TRBV6-1	TGTGCCAGCAGTGAAGCTGGGCTAGAGGGGGCGAACACCGGGGAGCTGTTTTTT	CASSEAGLEGANTGELFF
NA	TRBD1	TRBJ2-2	TRBV19	TGTGCCAGTAGAAAGCTTCAGGGGGCGAAAACCGGGGAGCTGTTTTTT	CASRKLQGAKTGELFF
NA	TRBD1	TRBJ1-2	TRBV5-1	TGCGCCAGCAGCGAAACAGGGGCTTATGGCTACACCTTC	CASSETGAYGYTF
NA	NA	TRBJ2-5	TRBV5-1	TGCGCCAGCAGCTTGACCGGGACAAGAAAATCCCAAGAGACCCAGTACTTC	CASSLTGTRKSQETQYF
NA	NA	TRBJ1-1	TRBV19	TGTGCCAGTGGTCCCACCCCGGGACGGCCGAACACTGAAGCTTTCTTT	CASGPTPGRPNTEAFF
NA	NA	TRBJ2-5	TRBV7-9	TGTGCCAGCAGCTTGGGGGGGCCGGACGCAAGGTCCGAGACCCAGTACTTC	CASSLGGPDARSETQYF
NA	TRBD2	TRBJ2-1	TRBV29-1	TGCAGCGCAACTAGCGGGAGGGCCGCCGGTGAGCAGTTCTTC	CSATSGRAAGEQFF
NA	NA	TRBJ2-7	TRBV27	TGTGCCAGCAGTTTGTTGGGGGAGCTCTACGAGCAGTACTTC	CASSLLGELYEQYF
NA	NA	TRBJ1-2	TRBV19	TGTGCCAGTAGTATTAGGACTTTAACAAGTGGCTACACCTTC	CASSIRTLTSGYTF
few	NA	TRBJ2-2	TRBV11-3	TGTGCCAGCAGCGGAAGGACCGGGGAGCTGTTTTTT	CASSGRTGELFF
NA	TRBD1	TRBJ2-7	TRBV6-1	TGTGCCAGCAGTGAGGACAGGGGACCGTACTTC	CASSEDRGPYF
NA	NA	TRBJ1-1	TRBV7-2	TGTGCCAGCAGCTTAACACCAGGGGCGAACACTGAAGCTTTCTTT	CASSLTPGANTEAFF
NA	NA	TRBJ2-1	TRBV6-5	TGTGCCAGCGCCGAAGCGGTCCTCTACAATGAGCAGTTCTTC	CASAEAVLYNEQFF
NA	TRBD1	TRBJ1-3	TRBV28	TGTGCCAGCAGTTCCAGGGACAGGGGGCATGTAAACACCATATATTTT	CASSSRDRGHVNTIYF
NA	NA	TRBJ2-1	TRBV2	TGTGCCAGCAGTGAGGCCGGGACAACCCGAAATGAGCAGTTCTTC	CASSEAGTTRNEQFF
NA	TRBD1	TRBJ1-2	TRBV9	TGTGCCAGCAGCGTAGACCAGGGACAGGGGAACGGCTACACCTTC	CASSVDQGQGNGYTF
NA	TRBD1	TRBJ1-3	TRBV6-5	TGTGCCAGCAGAGTACAGGGGCGGGGAAACACCATATATTTT	CASRVQGRGNTIYF
NA	NA	TRBJ2-4	TRBV29-1	TGCAGCGGACTAGAGGTCATTCAGTACTTC	CSGLEVIQYF
few	TRBD1	TRBJ1-6	TRBV5-1	TGCGCCAGCAGCTTGCAGGGGGCAACTTCACCCCTCCACTTT	CASSLQGATSPLHF
NA	NA	TRBJ1-4	TRBV15	TGTGCCACCAGCAGAGATAAAATCGGGGACGTACTGTTTTTT	CATSRDKIGDVLFF
NA	TRBD1	TRBJ2-7	TRBV11-2	TGTGCCAGCAGCTTTAGGGGGCATAACGAGCAGTACTTC	CASSFRGHNEQYF
NA	NA	TRBJ1-6	TRBV11-2	TGTGCCACCCGGAGCCGGGACAAGGATTCAAATTCACCCCTCCACTTT	CATRSRDKDSNSPLHF
NA	TRBD1	TRBJ1-1	TRBV30	TGTGCCTGGAGTGGAGACAGGGGGAGTTTAGCTTTCTTT	CAWSGDRGSLAFF
NA	NA	TRBJ2-1	TRBV7-6	TGTGCCAGCAGCTTTTCATCCTTAGAGTGGGTCGTGGGGACCAATGAGCAGTTCTTC	CASSFSSLEWVVGTNEQFF
NA	TRBD2	TRBJ2-1	TRBV15	TGTGCCACCAGCACGAGACTAGCGGGAGGGCCGGTTTTAACGAATGAGCAGTTCTTC	CATSTRLAGGPVLTNEQFF
NA	TRBD2	TRBJ2-5	TRBV4-1	TGCGCCAGCAGCCAAGGTCGGAGCTTGCGGGGAGGGGAGACCCAGTACTTC	CASSQGRSLRGGETQYF
few	NA	TRBJ2-7	TRBV30	TGTGCCTGGAGTGTTCGGGGGAGCTCCTACGAGCAGTACTTC	CAWSVRGSSYEQYF
NA	TRBD1	TRBJ1-2	TRBV6-1	TGTGCCAGCAGTGAAGCCGGACAGGGCGCCTATGGCTACACCTTC	CASSEAGQGAYGYTF
NA	TRBD2	TRBJ2-1	TRBV9	TGTGCCAGCAGCGTAGAGTTAGGGACTAGCGGGCTATACAATGAGCAGTTCTTC	CASSVELGTSGLYNEQFF
NA	NA	TRBJ2-6	TRBV10-3	TGTGCCATCAGTGAGTCCCAATCTGGGGCCAACGTCCTGACTTTC	CAISESQSGANVLTF
NA	NA	TRBJ2-7	TRBV6-1	TGTGCCAGCAGTTCCCAGGGGGGGTTCGAGCAGTACTTC	CASSSQGGFEQYF
NA	NA	TRBJ2-7	TRBV5-1	TGCGCCAGCACCCGTGGGGTTAATCTAGAGGAGCAGTACTTC	CASTRGVNLEEQYF
NA	NA	TRBJ2-5	TRBV30	TGTGCCTGGAGTTTTAAAGAGACCCAGTACTTC	CAWSFKETQYF
NA	TRBD1	TRBJ2-2	TRBV6-1	TGTGCCATCTCGGGGACAGGGTACAACACCGGGGAGCTGTTTTTT	CAISGTGYNTGELFF
NA	TRBD1	TRBJ2-7	TRBV28	TGTGCCAGCAGTTTAGAGGCAGGGGGCCTCTACGAGCAGTACTTC	CASSLEAGGLYEQYF
NA	NA	TRBJ2-7	TRBV5-1	TGCGCCAGCAGCACCGGGACACACTCCTACGAGCAGTACTTC	CASSTGTHSYEQYF
NA	NA	TRBJ1-6	TRBV2	TGTGCCAAAGCCGCCGCCGGGACAAACGTGGATTCACCCCTCCACTTT	CAKAAAGTNVDSPLHF
NA	TRBD1	TRBJ1-1	TRBV5-5	TGTGCCAGCAGCTTATTATGGACAGGGGACACTGAAGCTTTCTTT	CASSLLWTGDTEAFF
NA	TRBD1	TRBJ1-2	TRBV19	TGTGCCAGTAGTTTTCAGGGGGCGCGGGACTATGGCTACACCTTC	CASSFQGARDYGYTF
NA	TRBD1	TRBJ1-5	TRBV30	TGTGCCTGGAGTGCCGGACAGGGAGGAGAACAGCCCCAGCATTTT	CAWSAGQGGEQPQHF
NA	NA	TRBJ1-2	TRBV5-3	TGTGCCAGAAGCTCCCCTAGGGCGCGGGGCTACACCTTC	CARSSPRARGYTF
NA	NA	TRBJ1-5	TRBV7-8	TGTGCCAGCAGTCGGAGCAATCAGCCCCAGCATTTT	CASSRSNQPQHF
NA	NA	TRBJ2-7	TRBV21-1	TGTGCCAGCAGCGAGTCCGGGGAAGACAGCTCCTACGAGCAGTACTTC	CASSESGEDSSYEQYF
NA	NA	TRBJ2-1	TRBV11-2	TGTGCCAGCAGCTTAGTGAGGCCTGGTGGGGATGAGCAGTTCTTC	CASSLVRPGGDEQFF
NA	NA	TRBJ2-3	TRBV13	TGTGCCAGCAGCTTATCCACAGATACGCAGTATTTT	CASSLSTDTQYF
once	NA	TRBJ2-1	TRBV19	TGTGCCAGTAGTATGGGGGGCCAGGGTGAGCAGTTCTTC	CASSMGGQGEQFF
NA	TRBD1	TRBJ1-2	TRBV5-1	TGCGCCAGCAGCTTACTGACAGGGAGCTATGGAGGCTACACCTTC	CASSLLTGSYGGYTF
NA	NA	TRBJ2-2	TRBV9	TGTGCCAGCAGCGTAGGAGGAAGGGAGCTGTTTTTT	CASSVGGRELFF
NA	TRBD1	TRBJ1-1	TRBV7-2	TGTGCCAGCAGCACCGGACAGGGTTCGTGGACTGAAGCTTTCTTT	CASSTGQGSWTEAFF
few	NA	TRBJ2-6	TRBV28	TGTGCCAGCAGTTTTAGAGGGGAAACGGGGGGGGCCAACGTCCTGACTTTC	CASSFRGETGGANVLTF
NA	NA	TRBJ2-7	TRBV7-9	TGTGCCAGCAGCCTATTTGGGGTGCAGTACTTC	CASSLFGVQYF